The rows below give T cell receptor beta chains drawn from one sample of a study of shared T cell receptors in the human thymus. Profiled with immunoSEQ multiplex PCR; TCRdb holds only in-frame clones, not every one. Of more than 550,000 clones in the sample, more than 70% are singletons; the top ten hold 0.0094%. These records were also assigned to another study, of human thymus T cells.

The sequenced material came from thymocytes. The receptors were gathered from a boy younger than two with a congenital heart defect. Each CDR3 is given with its conserved first and last residue. Fields, in order: CDR3 protein, CDR3 DNA, J gene, D gene, clone size, V gene. A D gene is named only where the DNA matches it firmly. Clone size is shown for a subset of rows, as once, few, many or a class of expanded clone.

CDR3 protein: CASSQDKRSAEAFF
CDR3 DNA: TGCGCCAGCAGCCAAGATAAGAGGAGTGCTGAAGCTTTCTTT
J gene: TRBJ1-1
D gene: NA
clone size: NA
V gene: TRBV4-1

CDR3 protein: CASSGWTGSSGANVLTF
CDR3 DNA: TGCGCCAGCAGCGGGTGGACAGGGTCCTCTGGGGCCAACGTCCTGACTTTC
J gene: TRBJ2-6
D gene: TRBD1
clone size: NA
V gene: TRBV5-1

CDR3 protein: CATSRPDRAEETQYF
CDR3 DNA: TGTGCCACCAGCAGACCCGACAGGGCGGAGGAGACCCAGTACTTC
J gene: TRBJ2-5
D gene: TRBD1
clone size: once
V gene: TRBV15

CDR3 protein: CASKYRNYGYTF
CDR3 DNA: TGTGCCAGTAAATACAGGAACTATGGCTACACCTTC
J gene: TRBJ1-2
D gene: NA
clone size: NA
V gene: TRBV19

CDR3 protein: CASSQVAGGKNEQFF
CDR3 DNA: TGCGCCAGCAGCCAAGTGGCGGGAGGAAAGAATGAGCAGTTCTTC
J gene: TRBJ2-1
D gene: TRBD2
clone size: NA
V gene: TRBV4-1

CDR3 protein: CASRGAGSKFYNEQFF
CDR3 DNA: TGTGCCAGCAGGGGGGCAGGGAGTAAGTTTTACAATGAGCAGTTCTTC
J gene: TRBJ2-1
D gene: NA
clone size: NA
V gene: TRBV27

CDR3 protein: CASSGRGQARGLDYEQYF
CDR3 DNA: TGTGCCAGCAGTGGCCGGGGACAGGCCAGAGGACTAGACTACGAGCAGTACTTC
J gene: TRBJ2-7
D gene: NA
clone size: NA
V gene: TRBV6-1

CDR3 protein: CASSFSPPFRYEQYF
CDR3 DNA: TGTGCCAGCAGTTTTTCGCCACCTTTTAGATACGAGCAGTACTTC
J gene: TRBJ2-7
D gene: NA
clone size: NA
V gene: TRBV28

CDR3 protein: CASRQPTGSLNQPQHF
CDR3 DNA: TGTGCCAGCAGACAACCGACAGGGAGCCTCAATCAGCCCCAGCATTTT
J gene: TRBJ1-5
D gene: TRBD1
clone size: NA
V gene: TRBV28

CDR3 protein: CASSRTSSNFYTQYF
CDR3 DNA: TGTGCCAGCAGCCGGACTAGCTCTAACTTTTATACGCAGTATTTT
J gene: TRBJ2-3
D gene: TRBD2
clone size: once
V gene: TRBV28

CDR3 protein: CASSLVPSLVF
CDR3 DNA: TGTGCCAGCAGCTTAGTGCCCTCCTTAGTCTTC
J gene: TRBJ2-1
D gene: NA
clone size: NA
V gene: TRBV7-2

CDR3 protein: CASSISGWDQPQHF
CDR3 DNA: TGTGCCAGTAGTATTTCAGGGTGGGATCAGCCCCAGCATTTT
J gene: TRBJ1-5
D gene: NA
clone size: few
V gene: TRBV19

CDR3 protein: CASSLVGTGLSTDTQYF
CDR3 DNA: TGCGCCAGCAGCTTGGTGGGAACAGGGTTGAGCACAGATACGCAGTATTTT
J gene: TRBJ2-3
D gene: NA
clone size: NA
V gene: TRBV5-1

CDR3 protein: CASSIATCTDTQYF
CDR3 DNA: TGTGCCAGTAGTATAGCTACTTGCACAGATACGCAGTATTTT
J gene: TRBJ2-3
D gene: NA
clone size: NA
V gene: TRBV19

CDR3 protein: CASSQEGTSGRKDTQYF
CDR3 DNA: TGCGCCAGCAGCCAAGAAGGGACTAGCGGGAGGAAAGATACGCAGTATTTT
J gene: TRBJ2-3
D gene: TRBD2
clone size: NA
V gene: TRBV4-3

CDR3 protein: CASSWNGVWGGELFF
CDR3 DNA: TGTGCCAGCAGCTGGAACGGGGTATGGGGCGGGGAGCTGTTTTTT
J gene: TRBJ2-2
D gene: NA
clone size: NA
V gene: TRBV5-6

CDR3 protein: CAIARDSYQETQYF
CDR3 DNA: TGTGCCATCGCGCGAGACAGCTACCAAGAGACCCAGTACTTC
J gene: TRBJ2-5
D gene: NA
clone size: NA
V gene: TRBV10-3

CDR3 protein: CASSIEGQGNQPQHF
CDR3 DNA: TGTGCCAGTAGTATAGAGGGACAGGGGAATCAGCCCCAGCATTTT
J gene: TRBJ1-5
D gene: TRBD1
clone size: NA
V gene: TRBV19

CDR3 protein: CAIKTSGLSTDTQYF
CDR3 DNA: TGTGCCATCAAAACTAGCGGGCTTAGCACAGATACGCAGTATTTT
J gene: TRBJ2-3
D gene: TRBD2
clone size: few
V gene: TRBV10-3

CDR3 protein: CASSRASGMGDTQYF
CDR3 DNA: TGTGCCAGCAGCCGCGCTAGCGGGATGGGGGATACGCAGTATTTT
J gene: TRBJ2-3
D gene: TRBD2
clone size: once
V gene: TRBV14

CDR3 protein: CASSQEETGYNSPLHF
CDR3 DNA: TGTGCCAGCAGCCAAGAAGAAACAGGGTATAATTCACCCCTCCACTTT
J gene: TRBJ1-6
D gene: NA
clone size: NA
V gene: TRBV4-2

CDR3 protein: CASSLEPGWNTEAFF
CDR3 DNA: TGCGCCAGCAGCTTGGAGCCAGGGTGGAACACTGAAGCTTTCTTT
J gene: TRBJ1-1
D gene: NA
clone size: NA
V gene: TRBV5-1

CDR3 protein: CASTQGDIGYTF
CDR3 DNA: TGTGCCAGTACCCAGGGGGACATTGGCTACACCTTC
J gene: TRBJ1-2
D gene: TRBD1
clone size: NA
V gene: TRBV19

CDR3 protein: CASGPGQGIETDTQYF
CDR3 DNA: TGTGCTAGTGGTCCCGGGCAGGGTATAGAAACAGATACGCAGTATTTT
J gene: TRBJ2-3
D gene: NA
clone size: once
V gene: TRBV12-5

CDR3 protein: CASSQDPGLAGVVSYEQYF
CDR3 DNA: TGCGCCAGCAGCCAAGATCCTGGACTAGCGGGAGTGGTGTCCTACGAGCAGTACTTC
J gene: TRBJ2-7
D gene: TRBD2
clone size: NA
V gene: TRBV4-3

CDR3 protein: CASSQKLAGVWNTQYF
CDR3 DNA: TGTGCCAGCAGTCAAAAACTAGCGGGAGTTTGGAATACGCAGTATTTT
J gene: TRBJ2-3
D gene: TRBD2
clone size: NA
V gene: TRBV28

CDR3 protein: CASSFRRESGYTF
CDR3 DNA: TGTGCCAGCAGTTTCCGGAGGGAGAGCGGCTACACCTTC
J gene: TRBJ1-2
D gene: NA
clone size: NA
V gene: TRBV27

CDR3 protein: CASSFNRGRRYEQYF
CDR3 DNA: TGTGCCAGCAGTTTTAACAGGGGGCGCAGGTACGAGCAGTACTTC
J gene: TRBJ2-7
D gene: TRBD1
clone size: NA
V gene: TRBV27

CDR3 protein: CASSDRVPYEQYF
CDR3 DNA: TGTGCCAGCAGTGACAGGGTACCTTACGAGCAGTACTTC
J gene: TRBJ2-7
D gene: NA
clone size: NA
V gene: TRBV6-1

CDR3 protein: CASSKGVTDTQYF
CDR3 DNA: TGTGCCAGCTCCAAGGGGGTCACAGATACGCAGTATTTT
J gene: TRBJ2-3
D gene: NA
clone size: NA
V gene: TRBV28

CDR3 protein: CASSPGTGGDGYTF
CDR3 DNA: TGTGCCAGCAGTCCCGGGACAGGGGGTGATGGCTACACCTTC
J gene: TRBJ1-2
D gene: TRBD1
clone size: once
V gene: TRBV6-5

CDR3 protein: CASSLTVNGYTF
CDR3 DNA: TGTGCCAGCAGCTTAACAGTTAATGGCTACACCTTC
J gene: TRBJ1-2
D gene: NA
clone size: NA
V gene: TRBV13

CDR3 protein: CAWSSRANQPQHF
CDR3 DNA: TGTGCCTGGAGTTCCAGGGCTAATCAGCCCCAGCATTTT
J gene: TRBJ1-5
D gene: NA
clone size: NA
V gene: TRBV30

CDR3 protein: CASSFLGVTGNTIYF
CDR3 DNA: TGTGCCAGCAGCTTTTTAGGGGTGACTGGAAACACCATATATTTT
J gene: TRBJ1-3
D gene: NA
clone size: NA
V gene: TRBV7-6

CDR3 protein: CASSKEQGLAVLLSTDTQYF
CDR3 DNA: TGTGCCAGCAGCAAAGAACAGGGACTAGCGGTCCTCCTGAGCACAGATACGCAGTATTTT
J gene: TRBJ2-3
D gene: NA
clone size: NA
V gene: TRBV21-1

CDR3 protein: CASSEVEWWEDRDYEQYF
CDR3 DNA: TGTGCCAGCAGTGAAGTGGAGTGGTGGGAGGACCGCGACTACGAGCAGTACTTC
J gene: TRBJ2-7
D gene: NA
clone size: NA
V gene: TRBV2

CDR3 protein: CASSLRGQGVSGELFF
CDR3 DNA: TGTGCCAGCAGCTTACGAGGTCAGGGTGTCTCCGGGGAGCTGTTTTTT
J gene: TRBJ2-2
D gene: NA
clone size: few
V gene: TRBV7-6

CDR3 protein: CASSRVPGTGDEQYF
CDR3 DNA: TGTGCCAGCAGCCGAGTCCCCGGGACAGGGGACGAGCAGTACTTC
J gene: TRBJ2-7
D gene: TRBD1
clone size: once
V gene: TRBV11-2

CDR3 protein: CASSQDQGGGSYNEQFF
CDR3 DNA: TGTGCCAGCAGCCAAGATCAGGGCGGGGGCTCCTACAATGAGCAGTTCTTC
J gene: TRBJ2-1
D gene: TRBD2
clone size: NA
V gene: TRBV4-2